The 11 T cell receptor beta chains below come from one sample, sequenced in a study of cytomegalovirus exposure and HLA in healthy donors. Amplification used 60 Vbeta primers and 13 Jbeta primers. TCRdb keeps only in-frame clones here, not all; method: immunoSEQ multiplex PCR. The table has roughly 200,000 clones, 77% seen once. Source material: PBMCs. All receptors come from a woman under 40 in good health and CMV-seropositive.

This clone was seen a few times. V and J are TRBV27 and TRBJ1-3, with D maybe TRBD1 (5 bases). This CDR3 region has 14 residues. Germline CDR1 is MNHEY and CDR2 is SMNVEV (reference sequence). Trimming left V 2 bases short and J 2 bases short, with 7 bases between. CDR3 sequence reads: CASSLRRAGNTIYF. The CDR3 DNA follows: TGTGCCAGCAGTTTACGCAGGGCTGGAAACACCATATATTTT.

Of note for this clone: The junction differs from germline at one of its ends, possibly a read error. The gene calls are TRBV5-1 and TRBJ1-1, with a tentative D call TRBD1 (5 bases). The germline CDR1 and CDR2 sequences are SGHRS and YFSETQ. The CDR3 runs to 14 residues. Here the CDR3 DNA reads TGCGCCAGCAGCTTCGGGGAGCGGGGCACTGACGCTTTCTTT. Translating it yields CASSFGERGTDAFF.

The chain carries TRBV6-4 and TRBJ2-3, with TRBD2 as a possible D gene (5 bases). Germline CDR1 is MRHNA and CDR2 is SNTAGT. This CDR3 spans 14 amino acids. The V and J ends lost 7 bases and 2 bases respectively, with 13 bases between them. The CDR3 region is CASNHQRNTDTQYF. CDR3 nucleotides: TGTGCCAGCAACCATCAGCGGAACACAGATACGCAGTATTTT.

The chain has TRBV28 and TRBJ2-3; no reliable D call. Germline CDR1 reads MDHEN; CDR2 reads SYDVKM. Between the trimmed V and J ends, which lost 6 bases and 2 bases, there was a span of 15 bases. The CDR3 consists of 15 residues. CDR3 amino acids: CASSRPSVNTDTQYF. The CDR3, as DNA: TGTGCCAGCAGCAGGCCGTCAGTTAACACAGATACGCAGTATTTT.

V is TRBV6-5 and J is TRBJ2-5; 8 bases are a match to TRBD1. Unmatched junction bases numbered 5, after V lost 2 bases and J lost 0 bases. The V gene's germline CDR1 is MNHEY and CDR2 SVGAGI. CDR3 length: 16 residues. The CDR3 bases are TGTGCCAGCAGTTACACGACAGGGGAGTACCAAGAGACCCAGTACTTC. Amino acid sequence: CASSYTTGEYQETQYF.

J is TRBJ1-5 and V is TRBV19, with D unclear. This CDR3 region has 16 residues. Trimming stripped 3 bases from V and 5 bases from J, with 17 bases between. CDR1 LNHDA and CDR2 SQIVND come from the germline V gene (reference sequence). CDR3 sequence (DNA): TGTGCCAGTAGTATGAGGGAGGGAAGGCCCCATCAGCCCCAGCATTTT. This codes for CASSMREGRPHQPQHF.

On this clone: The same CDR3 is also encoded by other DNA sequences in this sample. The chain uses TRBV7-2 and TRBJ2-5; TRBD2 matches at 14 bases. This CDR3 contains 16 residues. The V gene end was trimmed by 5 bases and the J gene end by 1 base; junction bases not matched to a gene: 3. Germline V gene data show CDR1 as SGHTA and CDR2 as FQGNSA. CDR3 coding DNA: TGTGCCAGCAGCCTCGGACTAGCGGGGGGCCAAGAGACCCAGTACTTC. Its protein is CASSLGLAGGQETQYF.

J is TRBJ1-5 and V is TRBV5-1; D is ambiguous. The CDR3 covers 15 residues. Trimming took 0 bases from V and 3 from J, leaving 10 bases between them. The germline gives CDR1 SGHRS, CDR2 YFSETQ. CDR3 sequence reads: CASSLGERDNQPQHF. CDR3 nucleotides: TGCGCCAGCAGCTTGGGGGAGAGGGACAATCAGCCCCAGCATTTT.

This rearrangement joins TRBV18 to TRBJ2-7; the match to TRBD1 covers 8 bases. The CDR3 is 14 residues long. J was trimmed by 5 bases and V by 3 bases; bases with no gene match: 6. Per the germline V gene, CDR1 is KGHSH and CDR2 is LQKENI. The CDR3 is CASSPDREAHEQYF. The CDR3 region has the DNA TGTGCCAGCTCACCGGACAGGGAGGCGCACGAGCAGTACTTC.

CDR3 loop: CASSESGLADVYEQYF. The CDR3, as DNA: TGCGCCAGCAGTGAGTCTGGGCTAGCAGATGTCTACGAGCAGTACTTC. The V and J genes are TRBV10-2 and TRBJ2-7, with D perhaps matching TRBD2 (5 bases). V shed 0 bases and J shed 3 bases, with 15 bases lying between them. This CDR3 contains 16 residues. Germline CDR1 and CDR2: WSHSY and SAAADI.

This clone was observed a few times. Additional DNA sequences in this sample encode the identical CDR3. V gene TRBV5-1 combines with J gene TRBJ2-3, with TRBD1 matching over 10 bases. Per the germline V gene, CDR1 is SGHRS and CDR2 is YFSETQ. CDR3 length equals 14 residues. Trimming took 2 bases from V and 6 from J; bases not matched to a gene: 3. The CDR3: CASSLGTGADTQYF. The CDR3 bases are TGCGCCAGCAGCTTAGGGACAGGGGCGGATACGCAGTATTTT.